Listed below are T cell receptor beta chains from one sample, sequenced in a study of blood T cells in healthy people across ages. Each CDR3 protein gets one entry after TCRdb re-called the 5' RACE reads with MiXCR. Of some 700,000 distinct CDR3 sequences in the sample, 20% to 25% were seen once. Material: blood. The receptors shown here come from a man between 65 and 80 years old in good health. CDR3s leave out the opening cysteine and the closing phenylalanine or tryptophan.

>TRBJ2-3|TRBV5-1
ASSPRERAFLTDTQY
>NA|TRBV29-1
SVGWTGRYGEQF
>TRBJ2-5|TRBV20-1
SAGGGRGKETQY
>TRBJ2-6|TRBV10-2
ASRNPQGAGANVLT
>TRBJ2-1|TRBV6-1
ASRGLASYNEQF
>TRBJ2-3|TRBV20-1
SAETGLAGAGDTQY
>TRBJ2-3|TRBV13
ASSNTPGGLIDTQY
>TRBJ1-2|TRBV5-6
ASSGITDYGYT
>TRBJ1-1|TRBV6-2/TRBV6-3
ASSLAASEAF
>TRBJ2-5|TRBV29-1
SGTGLVEF
>TRBJ2-1|TRBV6-5
ASSYTHGTGIHEQF
>TRBJ2-7|TRBV12-3/TRBV12-4
ASRATRGRGDYEQY
>TRBJ2-2|TRBV7-7
ASSSTSGSGGTGELF
>TRBJ2-1|TRBV6-1
ASSGWGTGDLGNEQF
>TRBJ1-1|TRBV12-3/TRBV12-4
ASSWGGKTEAF
>TRBJ2-3|TRBV5-1
ASSLASTKDTQY
>TRBJ1-3|TRBV10-3
AISESHRANSGNTIY
>TRBJ1-2|TRBV12-3/TRBV12-4
ASSLEPRAYGYT
>TRBJ2-3|TRBV6-5
ASSYFAGDTQY
>TRBJ2-3|TRBV5-4
ASSLEQGSTDTQY
>TRBJ1-2|TRBV5-1
ASSVNRDTANYGYT
>TRBJ2-5|TRBV25-1
ASSVRGREETQY
>TRBJ2-1|TRBV6-1
ASKKRGGSTGLAGVNEQF
>TRBJ1-5|TRBV12-3/TRBV12-4
ASSFAGGNQPQH
>TRBJ2-5|TRBV18
ASSPRNERSGQETQY
>TRBJ1-1|TRBV3-1
ASSQFSQGDTEAF
>TRBJ1-1|TRBV11-2
ASSLAHPRTEYTEAF